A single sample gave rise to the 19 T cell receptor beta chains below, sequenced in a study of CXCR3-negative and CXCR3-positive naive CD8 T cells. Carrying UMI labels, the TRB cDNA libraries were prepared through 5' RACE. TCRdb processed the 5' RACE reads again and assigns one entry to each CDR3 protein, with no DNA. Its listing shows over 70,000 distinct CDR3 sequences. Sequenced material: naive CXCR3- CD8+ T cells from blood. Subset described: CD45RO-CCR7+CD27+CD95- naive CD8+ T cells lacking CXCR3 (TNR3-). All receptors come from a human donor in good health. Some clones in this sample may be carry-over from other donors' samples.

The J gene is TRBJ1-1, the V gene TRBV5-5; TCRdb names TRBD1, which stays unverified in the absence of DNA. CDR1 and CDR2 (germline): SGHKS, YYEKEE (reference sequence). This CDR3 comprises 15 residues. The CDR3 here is CASSLTLAGATEAFF.

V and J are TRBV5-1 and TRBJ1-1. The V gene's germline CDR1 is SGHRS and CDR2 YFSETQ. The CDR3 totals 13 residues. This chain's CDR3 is CASSFDRNTEAFF.

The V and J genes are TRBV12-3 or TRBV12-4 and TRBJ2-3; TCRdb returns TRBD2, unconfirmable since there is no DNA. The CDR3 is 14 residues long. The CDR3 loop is CASSLGLVTDTQYF.

CDR3 region: CASSVEAALGGTQYF. The chain carries TRBV9 and TRBJ2-3; absent DNA, TCRdb's TRBD2 call cannot be checked. The CDR3 totals 15 residues. Germline V lookup: CDR1 SGDLS, CDR2 YYNGEE.

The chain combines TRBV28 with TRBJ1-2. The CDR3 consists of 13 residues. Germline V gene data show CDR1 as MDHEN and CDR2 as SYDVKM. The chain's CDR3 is CASSPPVRSGYTF.

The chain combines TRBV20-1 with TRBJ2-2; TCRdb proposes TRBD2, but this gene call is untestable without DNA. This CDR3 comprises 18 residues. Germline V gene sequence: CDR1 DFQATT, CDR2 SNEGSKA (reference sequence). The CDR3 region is CSARDGSSGLLNTGELFF.

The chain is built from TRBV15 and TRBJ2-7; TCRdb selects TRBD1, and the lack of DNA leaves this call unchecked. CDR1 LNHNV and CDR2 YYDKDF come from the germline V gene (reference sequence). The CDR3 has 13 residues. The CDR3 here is CATRDLPSYEQYF.

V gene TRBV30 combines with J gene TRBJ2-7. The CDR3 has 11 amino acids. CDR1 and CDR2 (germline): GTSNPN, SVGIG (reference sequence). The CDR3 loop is CAWIKSYEQYF.

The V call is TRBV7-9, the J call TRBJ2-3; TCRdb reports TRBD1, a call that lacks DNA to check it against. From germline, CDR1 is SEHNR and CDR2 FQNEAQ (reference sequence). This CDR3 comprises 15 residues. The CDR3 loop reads CASSSGGGPTDTQYF.

The CDR3 loop reads CASSSIGQGAWVSDGYTF. The V gene is TRBV13, the J gene TRBJ1-2; there is no DNA to check the TCRdb D call of TRBD1. CDR1 is PRHDT and CDR2 is FYEKMQ in the germline V gene (reference sequence). The CDR3 spans 18 residues.

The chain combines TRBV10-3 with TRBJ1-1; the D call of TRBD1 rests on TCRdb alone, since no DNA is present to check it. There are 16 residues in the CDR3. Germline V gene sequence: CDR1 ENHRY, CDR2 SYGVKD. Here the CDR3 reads CAISEGGISLGTEAFF.

CDR3 sequence: CASSLVPSGGYTEAFF. This chain links TRBV7-2 with TRBJ1-1. The CDR3 has 16 amino acids. Germline values: CDR1 SGHTA, CDR2 FQGNSA.

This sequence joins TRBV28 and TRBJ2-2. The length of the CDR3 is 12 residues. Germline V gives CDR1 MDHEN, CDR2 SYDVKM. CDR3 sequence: CASSSHRWELFF.

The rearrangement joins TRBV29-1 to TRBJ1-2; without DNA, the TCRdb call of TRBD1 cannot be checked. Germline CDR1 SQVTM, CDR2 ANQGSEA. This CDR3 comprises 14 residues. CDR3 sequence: CSVAPLGTEEGYTF.

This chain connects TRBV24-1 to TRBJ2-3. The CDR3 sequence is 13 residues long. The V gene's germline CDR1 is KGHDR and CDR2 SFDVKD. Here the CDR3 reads CATAGLDADTQYF.

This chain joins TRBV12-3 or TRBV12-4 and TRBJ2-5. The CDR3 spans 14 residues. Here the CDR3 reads CASSLTGDQETQYF.

CDR3 residues: CSVKGGDKAKNIQYF. The chain employs TRBV29-1 and TRBJ2-4. This CDR3 is 15 amino acids long. Germline V CDR1 and CDR2: SQVTM, ANQGSEA.

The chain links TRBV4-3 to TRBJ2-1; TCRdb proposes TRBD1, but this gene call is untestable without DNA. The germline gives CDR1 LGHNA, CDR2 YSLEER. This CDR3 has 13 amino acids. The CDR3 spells CASSQDRDNEQFF.

The CDR3: CASNGQGAIEQYF. This sequence joins TRBV12-3 or TRBV12-4 and TRBJ2-7; checking the TCRdb D call of TRBD1 is not possible without DNA. This CDR3 has 13 amino acids.